The 28 T cell receptor beta chains given below trace back to one sample, sequenced in a study of response to subunit inactivated influenza vaccine. TCRdb recomputed calls from the RT-PCR reads with MiXCR, one row per CDR3 protein. The sample lists about 500,000 distinct CDR3 sequences, 13% occurring once. This specimen consisted of PBMCs from blood, obtained 40 to 50 days after vaccination. These receptors all come from a man between 50 and 59 years old who received an inactivated influenza vaccine.

V usage is TRBV19 and J usage is TRBJ1-6; D gene uncertain. Germline CDR1 LNHDA, CDR2 SQIVND (reference sequence). Deletions cut 5 bases from V and 6 bases from J, with 17 bases between. CDR3 length equals 16 residues. The CDR3 DNA is TGTGCCAGTAGTCTCCCGACTGCTCGACTTAATTCACCCCTCCACTTT. This gives the protein CASSLPTARLNSPLHF.

Comments on this clonotype: This clone may be a read error of a much larger clone one base away. Because it lacks the conserved phenylalanine or tryptophan at the end, this CDR3 is likely a read error. The chain is built from TRBV4-3 and TRBJ2-5; D gene unclear. Trimming stripped 3 bases from V and 2 bases from J, with 13 bases between. CDR3 size: 15 residues. The V gene's germline CDR1 is LGHNA and CDR2 YSLEER. In DNA form, the CDR3 reads TGCGCCAGCAGCCAGGGCGCACACCCACAAGAGACCCAGTACCTC. Translating gives CASSQGAHPQETQYL.

The chain combines TRBV27 with TRBJ1-6, with 10 bases lining up with TRBD1. The CDR3 sequence is 15 residues long. CDR1 is MNHEY and CDR2 is SMNVEV in the germline V gene (reference sequence). The V segment lost 2 bases and the J segment 9 bases; nucleotides outside the gene matches: 4. This chain's CDR3 is CASSLTRQGASPLHF. DNA for the CDR3: TGTGCCAGCAGTTTAACCCGACAGGGGGCTTCACCCCTCCACTTT.

This clonotype was detected once. This rearrangement joins TRBV2 to TRBJ1-1, with D perhaps TRBD1 (5 bases). Looked up from germline, CDR1 is SNHLY and CDR2 is FYNNEI. This CDR3 has 13 amino acids. With 5 bases removed from V and 7 bases from J, the gap between germline ends came to 14 bases. CDR3 sequence reads: CASSPRLGDEAFF. The CDR3 bases are TGTGCCAGCAGTCCCCGGTTGGGGGATGAAGCTTTCTTT.

This clonotype was counted at least ten times. The chain carries TRBV6-2 or TRBV6-3 and TRBJ2-1; 7 positions match TRBD2. The CDR3 spans 18 residues. V lost 0 bases, J lost 1 base, and 9 bases stayed unmatched. From germline, CDR1 is MNHEY and CDR2 SVGEGT. CDR3 region: CASSYSPKAGRSYNEQFF. The CDR3 DNA reads TGTGCCAGCAGTTACTCTCCTAAAGCGGGGCGATCCTACAATGAGCAGTTCTTC.

The V call is TRBV7-3, the J call TRBJ2-1; 7 nucleotides agree with TRBD2. This CDR3 spans 16 amino acids. V shed 3 bases and J 0 bases; nucleotides not matched to a gene: 5. The V gene's germline CDR1 is SGHTA and CDR2 FQGTGA. The CDR3 sequence: CASSFASGSSYNEQFF. CDR3 nucleotides: TGTGCCAGCAGCTTCGCTAGCGGAAGCTCCTACAATGAGCAGTTCTTC.

The sample holds a few counts of this clonotype. The V and J genes are TRBV10-3 and TRBJ1-5; 8 nucleotides agree with TRBD1. V lost 6 bases to trimming and J lost 5 bases; unmatched junction nucleotides: 6. This CDR3 has 14 residues. The germline CDR1 and CDR2 sequences are ENHRY and SYGVKD. The CDR3 here is CAISQDRAYQPQHF. CDR3 DNA sequence: TGTGCCATCAGCCAGGACAGGGCTTATCAGCCCCAGCATTTT.

This clonotype was found a few times. The chain uses TRBV4-2 and TRBJ1-4; D is possibly TRBD1 (5 bases). The CDR3 extends over 13 amino acids. The V and J ends lost 6 bases and 7 bases respectively, with 12 bases between them. Germline V CDR1 and CDR2: LGHNA, YNFKEQ. CDR3 amino acids: CASRSGTAEKLFF. The DNA for the CDR3 is TGTGCCAGCAGATCCGGGACGGCTGAAAAACTGTTTTTT.

This clonotype occurred once. The chain combines TRBV14 with TRBJ2-7, with 7 bases that match TRBD1. The J segment lost 2 bases and the V segment lost 1 base, leaving 5 bases of the junction unmatched. Germline CDR1 SGHDN, CDR2 FVKESK. The CDR3 sequence is 15 residues long. In DNA, the CDR3 is TGTGCCAGCAGCCAAGTCGACAGGGCTACCTACGAGCAGTACTTC. This sequence encodes CASSQVDRATYEQYF.

This clonotype was detected many times. This chain links TRBV28 with TRBJ1-2, with unresolved D. Deletions cut 6 bases from V and 3 bases from J, with 8 bases between. The CDR3 is 12 amino acids. Germline-derived CDR1 and CDR2 are MDHEN and SYDVKM. The CDR3 loop is CASSPRDYGYTF. CDR3 sequence (DNA): TGTGCCAGCAGCCCCCGGGACTATGGCTACACCTTC.

J is TRBJ2-5 and V is TRBV7-8; TRBD2 agrees at 12 bases. Germline CDR1 SGHVS, CDR2 FQNEAQ. The J segment lost 7 bases and the V segment lost 6 bases, leaving 15 bases of the junction unmatched. The CDR3 has 17 amino acids. CDR3 amino acids: CASSSRLAGAHEGTQYF. In DNA form, the CDR3 reads TGTGCCAGCAGTTCACGACTAGCGGGAGCCCACGAGGGGACCCAGTACTTC.

This clonotype was counted a few times. The chain uses TRBV12-3 or TRBV12-4 and TRBJ1-5; 7 bases are shared with TRBD1. This CDR3 has 15 amino acids. Trimming cost V 3 bases and J 7 bases; bases outside gene matches: 9. The DNA of the CDR3 is TGTGCCAGCAGTTTGGAAGGGGGCGCGGGACAGCCCCAGCATTTT. Protein sequence: CASSLEGGAGQPQHF.

This clonotype was seen at least ten times. The chain carries TRBV29-1 and TRBJ2-3; D call uncertain. This CDR3 is 12 amino acids long. Trimming cost V 4 bases and J 2 bases, with 7 bases left between them. The germline V gene has CDR1 SQVTM and CDR2 ANQGSEA. CDR3 DNA sequence: TGCAGCGTTGGGACCAACACAGATACGCAGTATTTT. Translated: CSVGTNTDTQYF.

This clonotype was recorded at least ten times. The genes are TRBV10-3 and TRBJ2-3; D uncertain. V lost 5 bases and J 5 bases, leaving 8 bases between the germline ends. CDR3 size: 12 residues. Germline values: CDR1 ENHRY, CDR2 SYGVKD. This CDR3 reads CAISQEKDTQYF. CDR3 sequence (DNA): TGTGCCATCAGTCAAGAAAAAGATACGCAGTATTTT.

This clonotype has at least ten counts. The chain has TRBV9 and TRBJ2-1, with D perhaps TRBD2 (6 bases). V gave up 3 bases and J gave up 3 bases, with 13 bases separating them. Germline V gene sequence: CDR1 SGDLS, CDR2 YYNGEE. The CDR3 is made up of 15 amino acids. Written as DNA, the CDR3 is TGTGCCAGCAGCGGAGATCTAGCGTTCTACAATGAGCAGTTCTTC. This translates into CASSGDLAFYNEQFF.

The gene calls are TRBV27 and TRBJ1-4; D gene uncertain. Looked up from germline, CDR1 is MNHEY and CDR2 is SMNVEV (reference sequence). The CDR3 runs 13 residues. V dropped 4 bases and J dropped 7 bases, with 10 bases sitting between them. CDR3 DNA sequence: TGTGCCAGCAGTTCCCTGCTGGGTGAAAAACTGTTTTTT. As protein: CASSSLLGEKLFF.

This rearrangement joins TRBV5-5 to TRBJ2-3, with D unresolved. The CDR3 is 14 residues long. Germline V gives CDR1 SGHKS, CDR2 YYEKEE (reference sequence). Trimming took off 5 bases at V and 2 bases at J, with 12 bases between the two ends. The CDR3 bases are TGTGCCAGCAGTCCCGACGGAAACACAGATACGCAGTATTTT. Translating gives CASSPDGNTDTQYF.

The chain combines TRBV4-2 with TRBJ1-1; a possible D gene is TRBD1 (6 bases). Germline CDR1 and CDR2: LGHNA and YNFKEQ. V gave up 1 base and J gave up 4 bases, with 16 bases separating them. This CDR3 is built from 16 residues. The CDR3 loop is CASSQVSSGVSTEAFF. Written as DNA, the CDR3 is TGTGCCAGCAGCCAAGTATCATCAGGGGTTAGCACTGAAGCTTTCTTT.

Only a few counts were recorded for this clonotype. This rearrangement joins TRBV20-1 to TRBJ2-1, with TRBD1 as a possible D gene (5 bases). Germline lookup yields CDR1 DFQATT and CDR2 SNEGSKA (reference sequence). Trimming left V 0 bases short and J 1 base short, with 13 bases between. There are 16 residues in the CDR3. As DNA, the CDR3 is TGCAGTGCTAGAGATACTGGGGCAGTTTCCTACAATGAGCAGTTCTTC. Protein sequence: CSARDTGAVSYNEQFF.

There are a few counts of this clonotype. The chain has TRBV20-1 and TRBJ1-1; 7 nucleotides match TRBD1. The germline gives CDR1 DFQATT, CDR2 SNEGSKA (reference sequence). CDR3 length: 14 residues. With 6 bases clipped from V and 2 bases from J, the junction kept 9 bases outside the gene matches. In nucleotides, the CDR3 is TGCAGTGCGCCACCGGGACAGACAAACACTGAAGCTTTCTTT. This gives the protein CSAPPGQTNTEAFF.

The V call is TRBV15, the J call TRBJ1-2; D is uncertain. V was trimmed by 0 bases and J by 5 bases, leaving 7 bases between them. Per the germline V gene, CDR1 is LNHNV and CDR2 is YYDKDF (reference sequence). This CDR3 is built from 13 residues. The CDR3 is CATSRDMIYGYTF. The CDR3 coding sequence is TGTGCCACCAGCAGAGATATGATTTATGGCTACACCTTC.

The rearrangement joins TRBV27 to TRBJ2-7, with D perhaps matching TRBD1 (7 bases). Per the germline V gene, CDR1 is MNHEY and CDR2 is SMNVEV (reference sequence). Trimming removed 2 bases at V and 6 bases at J, with 20 bases between. The CDR3 loop spans 16 amino acids. The CDR3 bases are TGTGCCAGCAGTTTAGGAGGGGGCCTCAACTTGGGCGAGCAGTACTTC. Translated: CASSLGGGLNLGEQYF.

This clonotype has a single count. An end of the junction differs from the germline gene, which may be a read error. The rearrangement links TRBV29-1 to TRBJ2-5; D is ambiguous. This CDR3 has 13 residues. Germline V gene lookup returns CDR1 SQVTM and CDR2 ANQGSEA. This chain's CDR3 is CSVEDKNEETRYF. The CDR3 nucleotides are TGCAGCGTTGAAGACAAAAATGAAGAGACCCGGTACTTC.

The chain couples TRBV7-2 to TRBJ1-5; D remains ambiguous. Germline CDR1 is SGHTA and CDR2 is FQGNSA. Trimming cost V 3 bases and J 3 bases, with 15 bases left between them. The CDR3 covers 16 residues. As DNA, the CDR3 is TGTGCCAGCAGCTTGCTTTACAGCGAGATCAATCAGCCCCAGCATTTT. It is translated as CASSLLYSEINQPQHF. The full variable domain, in which reference TRBV7-2 and TRBJ1-5 provide the parts outside the CDR3, is GAGVSQSPSNKVTEKGKDVELRCDPISGHTALYWYRQSLGQGLEFLIYFQGNSAPDKSGLPSDRFSAERTGGSVSTLTIQRTQQEDSAVYLCASSLLYSEINQPQHFGDGTRLSIL.

V gene TRBV4-1 combines with J gene TRBJ1-4; TRBD1 is a possible D gene (5 bases). Trimming stripped 4 bases from V and 8 bases from J, with 11 bases between. The CDR3 length is 13 residues. Germline CDR1 is MGHRA and CDR2 is YSYEKL. CDR3 DNA sequence: TGCGCCAGCAGCCGGAGGGGCGCGGAAAAACTGTTTTTT. This translates into CASSRRGAEKLFF.

The CDR3 spells CSASRLARGYEQYF. The CDR3 region has the DNA TGCAGTGCCAGCAGGCTAGCGCGAGGATACGAGCAGTACTTC. The chain employs TRBV20-1 and TRBJ2-7; D might be TRBD2 (6 bases). The CDR3 is 14 residues long. The germline V gene encodes CDR1 DFQATT and CDR2 SNEGSKA (reference sequence). V lost 6 bases and J 4 bases, leaving 19 bases between the germline ends.

This clonotype was counted only a few times. The V call is TRBV12-3 or TRBV12-4, the J call TRBJ2-5; 10 nucleotides agree with TRBD2. J gave up 7 bases and V 6 bases, and 8 bases lay outside the gene matches. The CDR3 is made up of 14 amino acids. The CDR3 DNA follows: TGTGCCAGCAGAACGAGCGGGGGGGGAGGGACCCAGTACTTC. Protein: CASRTSGGGGTQYF.

The chain couples TRBV7-2 to TRBJ1-5; D is perhaps TRBD1 (5 bases). V was cut by 5 bases and J by 5 bases, with 16 bases left in between. The length of the CDR3 is 15 residues. Germline V gives CDR1 SGHTA, CDR2 FQGNSA. This CDR3 reads CASSPRVWGYQPQHF. The CDR3 nucleotides are TGTGCCAGCAGCCCGCGGGTTTGGGGGTATCAGCCCCAGCATTTT.